One sample yielded the 18 T cell receptor beta chains listed below, sequenced in a study of cytomegalovirus exposure and HLA in healthy donors. The PCR made use of 60 Vbeta and 13 Jbeta primers. The data were produced by immunoSEQ multiplex PCR, yet TCRdb's version contains in-frame clones alone and is incomplete. This sample carries about 86,000 clones, roughly 80% of them seen once, and the ten largest clones take about 6%. Sequencing input: PBMCs. The source is a woman aged 50 to 65 in good health and CMV-seropositive.

The V and J genes are TRBV5-6 and TRBJ2-7; 8 bases agree with TRBD2. Germline V gene data show CDR1 as SGHDT and CDR2 as YYEEEE. The trim removed 4 bases at V and 3 bases at J, leaving 12 bases unmatched. The CDR3 is made up of 16 amino acids. The CDR3 nucleotides are TGTGCCAGCAGCCCTGGGGCGGGGGGCAGGGACTACGAGCAGTACTTC. Translated: CASSPGAGGRDYEQYF.

J is TRBJ2-1 and V is TRBV10-3; the D gene is possibly TRBD2 (6 bases). The CDR3 sequence is 15 residues long. Germline values: CDR1 ENHRY, CDR2 SYGVKD. With 8 bases removed from V and 0 bases from J, the gap between germline ends came to 14 bases. CDR3 amino acids: CAIWGGASSYNEQFF. In DNA, the CDR3 is TGTGCCATCTGGGGCGGGGCCAGCTCCTACAATGAGCAGTTCTTC.

The CDR3 loop reads CASSLAGLDGETQYF. CDR3 bases: TGTGCCAGCAGCTTAGCGGGACTAGACGGGGAGACCCAGTACTTC. The chain couples TRBV7-6 to TRBJ2-5; TRBD2 matches 8 bases. With V trimmed by 0 bases and J by 5 bases, 5 bases remained unmatched. This CDR3 spans 15 amino acids. Looked up from germline, CDR1 is SGHVS and CDR2 is FNYEAQ.

V gene TRBV29-1 combines with J gene TRBJ2-5; D is uncertain. CDR3 length: 13 residues. Germline V lookup: CDR1 SQVTM, CDR2 ANQGSEA. Trimming pared 4 bases from V and 2 bases from J, leaving 11 bases between. CDR3 nucleotide sequence: TGCAGCGTTGGCGCCCGATTACAAGAGACCCAGTACTTC. Translating it yields CSVGARLQETQYF.

The V and J genes are TRBV5-4 and TRBJ2-4; 14 bases map to TRBD2. V shed 3 bases, J shed 5 bases, and the junction held 4 bases outside the gene matches. Germline lookup yields CDR1 SGHNT and CDR2 YYREEE (reference sequence). The length of the CDR3 is 16 residues. The CDR3 region has the DNA TGTGCCAGCAGCTCCCGACTAGCGGGAGGGGAAAACATTCAGTACTTC. Translation gives CASSSRLAGGENIQYF.

V gene TRBV19 combines with J gene TRBJ2-1; D unresolved. Germline CDR1 and CDR2: LNHDA and SQIVND (reference sequence). V lost 4 bases and J lost 4, with 11 bases in between. The CDR3 sequence is 14 residues long. The CDR3: CASSKGDPYNEQFF. The CDR3, as DNA: TGTGCCAGTAGTAAAGGAGATCCTTACAATGAGCAGTTCTTC.

The chain couples TRBV19 to TRBJ2-4; possibly TRBD2 for D (5 bases). Trimming shortened V by 3 bases and J by 6 bases, and 12 bases separated the two germline ends. The CDR3 covers 14 residues. Germline V lookup: CDR1 LNHDA, CDR2 SQIVND (reference sequence). The CDR3: CASSIEGMLNIQYF. As DNA, the CDR3 is TGTGCCAGTAGTATCGAGGGAATGTTAAACATTCAGTACTTC.

The rearrangement links TRBV11-2 to TRBJ2-7, with a weak D call TRBD2 (5 bases). CDR1 is SGHAT, CDR2 FQNNGV, per germline. The germline V and J ends were trimmed by 3 bases and 3 bases, with 9 bases remaining between them. This CDR3 comprises 13 residues. The CDR3 is CASSFAGGYEQYF. DNA for the CDR3: TGTGCCAGCAGCTTCGCGGGCGGCTACGAGCAGTACTTC.

As regards this clone: Other DNA sequences in the same sample also yield this CDR3. The V gene is TRBV7-2, the J gene TRBJ2-2; no reliable D call. This CDR3 contains 15 residues. CDR1 and CDR2 from the germline V gene are SGHTA and FQGNSA. Trimming cost V 1 base and J 3 bases, with 9 bases left between them. This chain's CDR3 is CASSLVGDYTGELFF. The CDR3 region has the DNA TGTGCCAGCAGCTTAGTTGGAGATTACACCGGGGAGCTGTTTTTT.

The genes are TRBV28 and TRBJ2-1, with TRBD2 matching 7 bases. Germline trimming cut 8 bases from V and 1 base from J; bases unmatched to any gene: 8. CDR1 is MDHEN, CDR2 SYDVKM, per germline. The CDR3 is made up of 15 amino acids. CDR3 amino acids: CASLMWGGSYNEQFF. CDR3 nucleotide sequence: TGTGCCAGCCTGATGTGGGGGGGGTCCTACAATGAGCAGTTCTTC.

The rearrangement uses TRBV6-5 and TRBJ1-2, with 7 bases lining up with TRBD1. Looked up from germline, CDR1 is MNHEY and CDR2 is SVGAGI. After removal of 1 base from V and 4 bases from J, the junction contained 0 bases not matched to a gene. The CDR3 has 13 amino acids. The CDR3 loop reads CASSYWTGYGYTF. In DNA, the CDR3 is TGTGCCAGCAGTTACTGGACAGGCTATGGCTACACCTTC.

V usage is TRBV5-4 and J usage is TRBJ2-1, with a possible D match to TRBD2 (6 bases). Germline V gene lookup returns CDR1 SGHNT and CDR2 YYREEE (reference sequence). Deletions cut 2 bases from V and 5 bases from J, with 20 bases between. There are 17 residues in the CDR3. Here the CDR3 reads CASSLLSSTSQHNEQFF. The CDR3 coding sequence is TGTGCCAGCAGCTTATTATCGTCGACTAGTCAGCACAATGAGCAGTTCTTC.

J is TRBJ1-2 and V is TRBV19; TRBD1 agrees at 10 bases. Germline V gives CDR1 LNHDA, CDR2 SQIVND (reference sequence). The CDR3 is made up of 15 amino acids. The junction had 8 bases not matched to a gene; V was cut back by 5 bases and J by 5 bases. The CDR3 nucleotides read TGTGCCAGTAGTGCCCCCGGGACAGGGGTGTATGGCTACACCTTC. Encoded protein: CASSAPGTGVYGYTF.

The chain joins TRBV5-1 to TRBJ2-7; 7 bases are shared with TRBD1. J gave up 7 bases and V 4 bases, and 11 bases lay outside the gene matches. CDR3 length: 14 amino acids. The germline CDR1 and CDR2 sequences are SGHRS and YFSETQ. The CDR3 coding sequence is TGCGCCAGCAGCGAGGGGGCAGGGGCGAGGGAGCAGTACTTC. Translation: CASSEGAGAREQYF.

The V call is TRBV23-1, the J call TRBJ2-5, with 9 bases matching TRBD2. TRBV23-1 is noted as an ORF with a role that remains uncertain. This CDR3 has 14 residues. V dropped 9 bases and J dropped 1; count of bases not matched to a gene: 6. The CDR3 DNA sequence: TGCGCCAGTTGGGGACTAGCAGTCCAAGAGACCCAGTACTTC. This translates into CASWGLAVQETQYF.

The chain recombines TRBV19 with TRBJ1-5; perhaps TRBD1 as D (6 bases). The CDR3 is made up of 14 amino acids. Germline CDR1 reads LNHDA; CDR2 reads SQIVND (reference sequence). V lost 3 bases, J lost 7 bases, and 13 bases lay in between. The CDR3 sequence: CASSIRGPGQPQHF. CDR3 nucleotides: TGTGCCAGTAGTATCAGGGGACCCGGGCAGCCCCAGCATTTT.

This rearrangement joins TRBV30 to TRBJ2-7, with 7 bases fitting TRBD1. CDR3 size: 15 residues. The V gene's germline CDR1 is GTSNPN and CDR2 SVGIG (reference sequence). V dropped 0 bases and J dropped 0; count of bases not matched to a gene: 5. As DNA, the CDR3 is TGTGCCTGGAGTGTACTGGCAGGGGGCTCCTACGAGCAGTACTTC. Protein sequence: CAWSVLAGGSYEQYF.

V usage is TRBV29-1 and J usage is TRBJ2-5; 8 bases are a match to TRBD1. V lost 2 bases, J lost 3 bases, and 8 bases stayed unmatched. Germline assignment: CDR1 SQVTM and CDR2 ANQGSEA. The CDR3 has 15 amino acids. CDR3 DNA: TGCAGCGTTGAAACCCCGGACAGGGAGGAAGAGACCCAGTACTTC. As protein: CSVETPDREEETQYF. Supplemented by reference TRBV29-1 and TRBJ2-5, the full variable domain reads SAVISQKPSRDICQRGTSLTIQCQVDSQVTMMFWYRQQPGQSLTLIATANQGSEATYESGFVIDKFPISRPNLTFSTLTVSNMSPEDSSIYLCSVETPDREEETQYFGPGTRLLVL.